Following are 11 T cell receptor beta chains from one sample sequenced in a study of somatic mutations in cytotoxic T cells in rheumatoid arthritis. Assay used: immunoSEQ multiplex PCR; TCRdb lists only in-frame clones, some missing. The data contain about 18,000 clones, about 68% of them singletons. Sequencing was performed on CD8+ T cells sorted from blood. All receptors come from a man in his fifties or sixties in good health.

The CDR3 nucleotides read TGTGCCAGCAGCTTCTTGGGACTAGAGCCTCTAAATGAGCAGTTCTTC. This translates into CASSFLGLEPLNEQFF. The chain combines TRBV7-3 with TRBJ2-1; 8 bases are shared with TRBD2. CDR1 is SGHTA, CDR2 FQGTGA, per germline. This CDR3 is built from 16 residues. V was pared by 3 bases and J by 7 bases, with 11 bases of the junction left unmatched. Variable domain in full (rest from reference TRBV7-3 and TRBJ2-1): GAGVSQTPSNKVTEKGKYVELRCDPISGHTALYWYRQSLGQGPEFLIYFQGTGAADDSGLPNDRFFAVRPEGSVSTLKIQRTERGDSAVYLCASSFLGLEPLNEQFFGPGTRLTVL.

This chain links TRBV7-2 with TRBJ2-7, with 10 bases lining up with TRBD1. Germline CDR1 reads SGHTA; CDR2 reads FQGNSA. This CDR3 contains 16 residues. V lost 3 bases to trimming and J lost 3 bases; unmatched junction nucleotides: 8. The CDR3 spells CASSFGTGDLGYEQYF. For the CDR3, the DNA is TGTGCCAGCAGCTTCGGGACAGGGGACCTGGGCTACGAGCAGTACTTC.

In this sample, this clone turned up a few times. The V gene is TRBV6-1, the J gene TRBJ2-2; D unresolved. This CDR3 region has 14 residues. The germline gives CDR1 MNHNS, CDR2 SASEGT. Trimming shortened V by 7 bases and J by 1 base, and 10 bases separated the two germline ends. In DNA, the CDR3 is TGTGCCAGCACTTATATCGGGAACACCGGGGAGCTGTTTTTT. It codes for CASTYIGNTGELFF.

The chain uses TRBV27 and TRBJ2-6; perhaps TRBD2 as D (6 bases). Per germline, CDR1 MNHEY and CDR2 SMNVEV (reference sequence). The CDR3 contains 16 residues. V was shortened by 5 bases and J by 3 bases, with 14 bases between the two germline ends. The CDR3 protein is CASSPLLASGANVLTF. The CDR3 DNA reads TGTGCCAGCAGTCCACTGCTAGCGAGTGGGGCCAACGTCCTGACTTTC.

This clone was found a few times. J is TRBJ1-4 and V is TRBV7-9; D may be TRBD1 (5 bases). Trimming took 3 bases from V and 4 from J, leaving 12 bases between them. Germline CDR1 is SEHNR and CDR2 is FQNEAQ (reference sequence). The CDR3 totals 15 residues. DNA for the CDR3: TGTGCCAGCAGCTTGGGTCCTAGGGGTAATGAAAAACTGTTTTTT. Translated, it gives CASSLGPRGNEKLFF.

The chain has TRBV7-2 and TRBJ2-2; D gene unclear. Germline V gives CDR1 SGHTA, CDR2 FQGNSA. The CDR3 is 12 residues long. V was shortened by 1 base and J by 5 bases, with 2 bases between the two germline ends. CDR3: CASSLVTGELFF. The CDR3 coding sequence is TGTGCCAGCAGCTTAGTAACCGGGGAGCTGTTTTTT.

The gene calls are TRBV9 and TRBJ1-1; D call uncertain. The CDR3 sequence is 14 residues long. The germline CDR1 and CDR2 sequences are SGDLS and YYNGEE. Trimming removed 0 bases at V and 1 base at J, with 7 bases between. CDR3 DNA: TGTGCCAGCAGCGTAGATGGCAGGAACACTGAAGCTTTCTTT. Protein sequence: CASSVDGRNTEAFF.

The chain combines TRBV7-8 with TRBJ2-7; TRBD1 matches 9 bases. The V segment lost 1 base and the J segment 2 bases; nucleotides outside the gene matches: 6. There are 16 residues in the CDR3. CDR1 and CDR2 from the germline V gene are SGHVS and FQNEAQ. The CDR3, as DNA: TGTGCCAGCAGCTTAGGTCGGTGGACAGGGGCCTACGAGCAGTACTTC. Encoded protein: CASSLGRWTGAYEQYF.

J is TRBJ2-1 and V is TRBV18; D perhaps matches TRBD2 (5 bases). Trimming removed 2 bases at V and 1 base at J, with 9 bases between. This CDR3 is built from 15 residues. Germline CDR1 and CDR2: KGHSH and LQKENI. This chain's CDR3 is CASSPSGNSYNEQFF. For the CDR3, the DNA is TGTGCCAGCTCACCAAGCGGAAATTCCTACAATGAGCAGTTCTTC. The full variable domain, its missing parts supplied by reference TRBV18 and TRBJ2-1, is NAGVMQNPRHLVRRRGQEARLRCSPMKGHSHVYWYRQLPEEGLKFMVYLQKENIIDESGMPKERFSAEFPKEGPSILRIQQVVRGDSAAYFCASSPSGNSYNEQFFGPGTRLTVL.

The J gene is TRBJ1-1, the V gene TRBV5-1; no firm D call. Trimming pared 7 bases from V and 4 bases from J, leaving 23 bases between. Germline loops: CDR1 SGHRS, CDR2 YFSETQ. The CDR3 is made up of 16 amino acids. This CDR3 is CASQPRNSFSTTEAFF. The DNA of the CDR3 is TGCGCCAGCCAACCTAGAAATTCTTTTTCGACCACTGAAGCTTTCTTT.

The genes are TRBV28 and TRBJ2-1; the D gene is possibly TRBD2 (6 bases). Trimming left V 4 bases short and J 0 bases short, with 10 bases between. The CDR3 sequence is 15 residues long. CDR1 and CDR2 from the germline V gene are MDHEN and SYDVKM. This CDR3 is CASSWGRNSYNEQFF. CDR3 sequence (DNA): TGTGCCAGCAGTTGGGGGAGGAACTCCTACAATGAGCAGTTCTTC.